This section outlines one T cell receptor (beta chain) sequence together with its context. Its antigen is still unknown. The PCR ran on 60 Vbeta and 13 Jbeta primers. The repertoire was sequenced with immunoSEQ multiplex PCR; TCRdb's copy has only in-frame clones and lacks some. The data show some 200,000 clones, over 65% seen once. These data come from a study of cytomegalovirus exposure and HLA in healthy donors. Study outcomes and limitations: Later analysis suggested most CMV-associated TCR beta chains were HLA-restricted. The records held CMV serostatus as the only immune exposure information. The study labeled 180 or so TCR beta chains cytomegalovirus-associated.

The clonotype comes from a man between 18 and 35 years old in good health and CMV-seronegative. Sequencing input: PBMCs.

CDR3 protein: CASSPLRGTTNEKLFF. The CDR3 DNA follows: TGTGCCAGCAGCCCCCTCCGGGGAACAACTAATGAAAAACTGTTTTTT. The gene calls are TRBV7-2 and TRBJ1-4, with no clear D. Germline V gene lookup returns CDR1 SGHTA and CDR2 FQGNSA. V was trimmed by 5 bases and J by 0 bases, leaving 13 bases between them. This CDR3 comprises 16 residues.